A single sample gave rise to the 11 T cell receptor beta chains below, sequenced in a study of shared clonotypes between healthy human individuals. This table comes from immunoSEQ multiplex PCR, and its TCRdb copy is limited to in-frame clones, with some not included. The sample lists about 1 million clones, about 74% occurring once. The specimen was memory CD4+ T cells sorted from blood. Subset described: CD45RA-negative fraction. These receptors were collected from a man younger than 35 in good health.

The CDR3 DNA reads as TGTGCCAGCAGCGTTAACCGGGACAGGGCTACTGAAGCTTTCTTT. This encodes CASSVNRDRATEAFF. The V gene is TRBV11-2, the J gene TRBJ1-1; TRBD1 matches 9 bases. The CDR3 length is 15 residues. V was pared by 5 bases and J by 5 bases, with 9 bases of the junction left unmatched. Looked up from germline, CDR1 is SGHAT and CDR2 is FQNNGV. Drawing the rest from reference TRBV11-2 and TRBJ1-1, the complete variable domain is EAGVAQSPRYKIIEKRQSVAFWCNPISGHATLYWYQQILGQGPKLLIQFQNNGVVDDSQLPKDRFSAERLKGVDSTLKIQPAKLEDSAVYLCASSVNRDRATEAFFGQGTRLTVV.

There are a few counts of this clone. CDR3 loop: CASSPLTGRDSPLHF. The CDR3 DNA reads TGCGCCAGCAGCCCTCTGACAGGGAGGGATTCACCCCTCCACTTT. This rearrangement joins TRBV4-1 to TRBJ1-6, with 7 bases identical to TRBD1. J gave up 8 bases and V 4 bases, and 8 bases lay outside the gene matches. This CDR3 comprises 15 residues. Germline CDR1 and CDR2: MGHRA and YSYEKL.

The chain recombines TRBV27 with TRBJ2-3; D not certain. Germline V gene lookup returns CDR1 MNHEY and CDR2 SMNVEV (reference sequence). This CDR3 has 14 residues. V lost 3 bases, J lost 8 bases, and 15 bases lay in between. The CDR3 here is CASSFRGETSTQYF. CDR3 coding DNA: TGTGCCAGCAGTTTCCGTGGAGAGACCAGTACGCAGTATTTT.

The V and J genes are TRBV7-9 and TRBJ1-1; TRBD1 might be the D (6 bases). CDR3 size: 14 residues. In germline, CDR1 is SEHNR, CDR2 FQNEAQ (reference sequence). The V end was cut by 0 bases, the J end by 5 bases, with 10 bases between. The CDR3: CASSLAGGLTEAFF. In DNA form, the CDR3 reads TGTGCCAGCAGCTTAGCGGGGGGGCTGACTGAAGCTTTCTTT. The entire variable domain, with the rest obtained from reference TRBV7-9 and TRBJ1-1, is as follows: DTGVSQNPRHKITKRGQNVTFRCDPISEHNRLYWYRQTLGQGPEFLTYFQNEAQLEKSRLLSDRFSAERPKGSFSTLEIQRTEQGDSAMYLCASSLAGGLTEAFFGQGTRLTVV.

The chain couples TRBV28 to TRBJ2-3; 9 bases match TRBD1. V was pared by 6 bases and J by 1 base, with 11 bases of the junction left unmatched. CDR3 length equals 17 residues. Germline V gene sequence: CDR1 MDHEN, CDR2 SYDVKM. The CDR3 loop reads CASSPPKDRGRTDTQYF. The CDR3 nucleotides are TGTGCCAGCAGCCCCCCCAAGGACAGGGGTCGCACAGATACGCAGTATTTT.

This clone appeared a single time. CDR3 DNA: TGTGCCAGCAGCCTCAGAGGGGGATCGGGCACAGATACGCAGTATTTT. Protein sequence: CASSLRGGSGTDTQYF. The genes are TRBV7-2 and TRBJ2-3, with D possibly TRBD1 on 6 matching bases. Germline V CDR1 and CDR2: SGHTA, FQGNSA. The CDR3 is 16 residues long. V shed 5 bases and J shed 1 base, with 16 bases lying between them.

V gene TRBV27 combines with J gene TRBJ1-1; tentatively, D is TRBD1 (6 bases). CDR3 size: 13 residues. The V gene lost 7 bases and the J gene lost 0 bases, with 9 bases spanning the gap. CDR1 and CDR2 (germline): MNHEY, SMNVEV (reference sequence). CDR3 region: CASTDRLNTEAFF. In DNA form, the CDR3 reads TGTGCCAGCACGGACAGACTGAACACTGAAGCTTTCTTT.

The rearrangement joins TRBV19 to TRBJ1-5; D is possibly TRBD1 (5 bases). Germline lookup yields CDR1 LNHDA and CDR2 SQIVND (reference sequence). V lost 3 bases and J 0 bases, leaving 12 bases between the germline ends. The CDR3 has 16 residues. CDR3 sequence: CASSIQGSYSNQPQHF. CDR3 in DNA: TGTGCCAGTAGTATTCAGGGTAGCTATAGCAATCAGCCCCAGCATTTT.

The chain is built from TRBV28 and TRBJ1-5, with TRBD1 as a possible D gene (5 bases). Germline values: CDR1 MDHEN, CDR2 SYDVKM. Trimming removed 6 bases from V and 6 bases from J, with 27 bases in between. The CDR3 runs 18 residues. In nucleotides, the CDR3 is TGTGCCAGCAGCTTGGGGGGAGGACGGGTCAGGCAATTTCAGCCCCAGCATTTT. Its translation: CASSLGGGRVRQFQPQHF. Drawing the rest from reference TRBV28 and TRBJ1-5, the complete variable domain is DVKVTQSSRYLVKRTGEKVFLECVQDMDHENMFWYRQDPGLGLRLIYFSYDVKMKEKGDIPEGYSVSREKKERFSLILESASTNQTSMYLCASSLGGGRVRQFQPQHFGDGTRLSIL.

The chain couples TRBV5-1 to TRBJ2-5; maybe TRBD2 (6 bases). V was pared by 4 bases and J by 5 bases, with 18 bases between. Germline-derived CDR1 and CDR2 are SGHRS and YFSETQ. The CDR3 covers 15 residues. This chain's CDR3 is CASSVTSPSWETQYF. The DNA for the CDR3 is TGCGCCAGCAGCGTGACTAGTCCCTCATGGGAGACCCAGTACTTC. The variable domain in full, completed from reference TRBV5-1 and TRBJ2-5, reads KAGVTQTPRYLIKTRGQQVTLSCSPISGHRSVSWYQQTPGQGLQFLFEYFSETQRNKGNFPGRFSGRQFSNSRSEMNVSTLELGDSALYLCASSVTSPSWETQYFGPGTRLLVL.

The genes are TRBV4-1 and TRBJ2-3; 10 bases map to TRBD2. With 5 bases clipped from V and 1 base from J, the junction kept 15 bases outside the gene matches. There are 19 residues in the CDR3. The germline V gene has CDR1 MGHRA and CDR2 YSYEKL. Here the CDR3 reads CASSAGILAGVRGTDTQYF. CDR3 DNA: TGCGCCAGCAGCGCAGGAATCCTAGCGGGAGTGCGGGGCACAGATACGCAGTATTTT.